The 32 T cell receptor beta chains given below trace back to one sample, sequenced in a study of tumor-infiltrating lymphocytes in localized non-small cell lung cancer. Measured with immunoSEQ multiplex PCR; TCRdb has only the in-frame clones, and not every one. The sample has over 15,000 clones, roughly 71% seen once. The sequencing sample was made of lung tumor tissue. These receptors originate from a human donor with non-small cell lung cancer.

This chain uses TRBV27 with TRBJ1-2; 9 bases agree with TRBD1. Trimming removed 4 bases from V and 8 bases from J; junction bases left unmatched: 11. Germline V gene lookup returns CDR1 MNHEY and CDR2 SMNVEV (reference sequence). The CDR3 contains 15 residues. CDR3 protein: CASSSLTGGAEGYTF. The CDR3 DNA sequence: TGTGCCAGCAGTTCCCTAACAGGGGGCGCGGAGGGCTACACCTTC.

This chain uses TRBV9 with TRBJ2-1; 7 nucleotides line up with TRBD2. CDR1 and CDR2 (germline): SGDLS, YYNGEE. The CDR3 runs 16 residues. V trimming: 4 bases; J trimming: 0 bases; junction bases outside the gene matches: 7. CDR3 coding DNA: TGTGCCAGCAGCCAGGGAGGGTTAAGCTCCTACAATGAGCAGTTCTTC. Amino acids: CASSQGGLSSYNEQFF.

The sample holds a few counts of this clone. The chain is built from TRBV10-1 and TRBJ2-2; 9 bases map to TRBD1. Trimming cost V 8 bases and J 4 bases; bases outside gene matches: 5. The CDR3 is made up of 14 amino acids. CDR1 and CDR2 from the germline V gene are WNHNN and SYGVQD (reference sequence). The CDR3 loop is CASGDRGGTGELFF. The DNA for the CDR3 is TGCGCCAGCGGAGACAGGGGGGGCACCGGGGAGCTGTTTTTT.

This chain's CDR3 is CASSPPGEGNEKLFF. The CDR3 coding sequence is TGTGCCAGCAGTCCGCCCGGAGAAGGGAATGAAAAACTGTTTTTT. The chain joins TRBV6-6 to TRBJ1-4; D is uncertain. Germline V gene lookup returns CDR1 MNHNY and CDR2 SVGAGI (reference sequence). Trimming cost V 5 bases and J 5 bases, with 15 bases left between them. The CDR3 runs 15 residues.

The rearrangement joins TRBV5-1 to TRBJ1-2, with 7 bases identical to TRBD1. The CDR3 covers 13 residues. V shed 3 bases, J shed 4 bases, and the junction held 3 bases outside the gene matches. Germline V gives CDR1 SGHRS, CDR2 YFSETQ. The CDR3: CASSSGQSYGYTF. The CDR3 DNA sequence: TGCGCCAGCAGCTCGGGACAGAGCTATGGCTACACCTTC.

V gene TRBV7-2 combines with J gene TRBJ2-7, with 8 bases that match TRBD1. Germline CDR1 SGHTA, CDR2 FQGNSA. The CDR3 length is 17 residues. The junction had 10 bases not matched to a gene; V was cut back by 1 base and J by 2 bases. CDR3 sequence reads: CASSLGDRLCVTYEQYF. CDR3 nucleotides: TGTGCCAGCAGCTTAGGGGACAGGCTTTGTGTCACCTACGAGCAGTACTTC.

The chain links TRBV28 to TRBJ2-1; D is unclear. Germline loops: CDR1 MDHEN, CDR2 SYDVKM. The CDR3 has 16 residues. Trimming cost V 5 bases and J 0 bases, with 14 bases left between them. CDR3 nucleotide sequence: TGTGCCAGCAGTCCCCCCACTCCTAGCTCCTACAATGAGCAGTTCTTC. Translated: CASSPPTPSSYNEQFF.

CDR3 loop: CASSVDLDGGDRGHEQYF. As DNA, the CDR3 is TGTGCCAGCAGCGTAGATCTCGATGGGGGAGACAGGGGACACGAGCAGTACTTC. V is TRBV9 and J is TRBJ2-7; 8 bases are shared with TRBD1. From germline, CDR1 is SGDLS and CDR2 YYNGEE. V trimming: 0 bases; J trimming: 5 bases; junction bases outside the gene matches: 16. The CDR3 is 18 amino acids.

This chain joins TRBV5-6 and TRBJ2-5, with TRBD2 identical over 9 bases. V gave up 1 base and J gave up 5 bases; unmatched junction bases: 12. CDR1 and CDR2 (germline): SGHDT, YYEEEE. The CDR3 contains 17 residues. The CDR3 DNA reads TGTGCCAGCAGCTTGTACCGGCGGGAGGGCTGGGGGGAGACCCAGTACTTC. The encoded protein is CASSLYRREGWGETQYF.

The CDR3 sequence is CASSSRTGQTGELFF. In DNA form, the CDR3 reads TGTGCCAGTAGTAGTCGGACAGGGCAGACCGGGGAGCTGTTTTTT. J is TRBJ2-2 and V is TRBV19, with TRBD1 matching 8 bases. The CDR3 covers 15 residues. The junction had 6 bases not matched to a gene; V was cut back by 4 bases and J by 5 bases. Germline V gene sequence: CDR1 LNHDA, CDR2 SQIVND (reference sequence).

Worth noting for this clone: Germline is not matched at one junction end, which may reflect a read error. V gene TRBV6-1 combines with J gene TRBJ2-7; TRBD1 is a possible D gene (6 bases). CDR3 length equals 15 residues. CDR1 and CDR2 (germline): MNHNS, SASEGT. In DNA form, the CDR3 reads TGTGCCAGCAGCGAAGAGGACAGTTCAACCTACGAGCAGTACTTC. Protein product: CASSEEDSSTYEQYF.

The CDR3 loop is CASLAGANSPLHF. In nucleotides, the CDR3 is TGTGCCAGCTTGGCAGGCGCGAATTCACCCCTCCACTTT. The J gene is TRBJ1-6, the V gene TRBV6-1, with D uncertain. Per germline, CDR1 MNHNS and CDR2 SASEGT. V lost 8 bases to trimming and J lost 7 bases, with 12 bases between them. CDR3 length: 13 residues.

In DNA form, the CDR3 reads TGTGCCAGCAGTGGGGGGGCAGATAACTCCTACGAGCAGTACTTC. Translating it yields CASSGGADNSYEQYF. V usage is TRBV6-1 and J usage is TRBJ2-7; tentatively, D is TRBD1 or TRBD2 (6 bases each). This CDR3 is built from 15 residues. Trimming stripped 4 bases from V and 0 bases from J, with 13 bases between. Per the germline V gene, CDR1 is MNHNS and CDR2 is SASEGT.

This clone occurred a few times. This rearrangement joins TRBV5-1 to TRBJ2-5; 8 bases are shared with TRBD2. Germline CDR1 and CDR2: SGHRS and YFSETQ. This CDR3 region has 15 residues. With V trimmed by 0 bases and J by 5 bases, 6 bases remained unmatched. CDR3 sequence reads: CASSLAGTSGETQYF. CDR3 sequence (DNA): TGCGCCAGCAGCTTGGCCGGGACTAGTGGGGAGACCCAGTACTTC.

V and J are TRBV4-2 and TRBJ2-3, with no clear D. V shed 4 bases and J shed 3 bases, with 5 bases lying between them. Germline assignment: CDR1 LGHNA and CDR2 YNFKEQ. The CDR3 totals 12 residues. This chain's CDR3 is CASSLTTDTQYF. The CDR3 coding sequence is TGTGCCAGCAGCCTCACTACAGATACGCAGTATTTT.

J is TRBJ1-6 and V is TRBV18; D gene uncertain. Trimming left V 0 bases short and J 7 bases short, with 10 bases between. Germline CDR1 and CDR2: KGHSH and LQKENI. The CDR3 is made up of 15 amino acids. CDR3 in amino acids: CASSPPNVPNSPLHF. CDR3 bases: TGTGCCAGCTCACCACCCAACGTTCCAAATTCACCCCTCCACTTT.

By share of the sample, this clone is medium-sized. This rearrangement joins TRBV5-6 to TRBJ1-4, with 7 bases matching TRBD1. From germline, CDR1 is SGHDT and CDR2 YYEEEE. V lost 3 bases and J lost 8; bases outside the gene matches: 10. CDR3 size: 15 residues. This chain's CDR3 is CASSSMTGPSEKLFF. DNA for the CDR3: TGTGCCAGCAGCTCAATGACAGGGCCAAGCGAAAAACTGTTTTTT.

The chain joins TRBV5-6 to TRBJ2-3; D is perhaps TRBD2 (5 bases). Germline loops: CDR1 SGHDT, CDR2 YYEEEE. V lost 3 bases, J lost 0 bases, and 8 bases lay in between. CDR3 length: 14 amino acids. This CDR3 is CASSWAGSTDTQYF. In DNA, the CDR3 is TGTGCCAGCAGCTGGGCGGGCAGCACAGATACGCAGTATTTT.

The chain combines TRBV7-2 with TRBJ2-1; maybe TRBD1 (5 bases). Looked up from germline, CDR1 is SGHTA and CDR2 is FQGNSA. Trimming removed 1 base at V and 5 bases at J, with 12 bases between. The CDR3 sequence is 15 residues long. The chain's CDR3 is CASSLVGPFDNEQFF. In DNA, the CDR3 is TGTGCCAGCAGCTTAGTGGGGCCTTTTGACAATGAGCAGTTCTTC.

This clone turned up a few times. J is TRBJ2-7 and V is TRBV29-1, with D maybe TRBD1 (8 bases). The V and J ends lost 7 bases and 5 bases respectively, with 27 bases between them. The CDR3 contains 16 residues. Germline V lookup: CDR1 SQVTM, CDR2 ANQGSEA. CDR3 sequence reads: CSAQGGAGQVFNEQYF. For the CDR3, the DNA is TGCAGCGCCCAGGGGGGGGCGGGACAGGTGTTCAACGAGCAGTACTTC.

The rearrangement uses TRBV5-4 and TRBJ2-7; 10 bases fit TRBD1. V was clipped by 6 bases and J by 5 bases; unmatched bases: 11. The germline gives CDR1 SGHNT, CDR2 YYREEE (reference sequence). The CDR3 totals 15 residues. DNA of the CDR3: TGTGCCAGCACAAAATGGACAGGGGGGAGAAACGAGCAGTACTTC. This encodes CASTKWTGGRNEQYF.

The CDR3 nucleotides are TGTGCCAGCAGCGTCGAAAGTACGAACACTGAAGCTTTCTTT. Translated, it gives CASSVESTNTEAFF. V is TRBV9 and J is TRBJ1-1, with D hard to call. The CDR3 runs 14 residues. Germline-derived CDR1 and CDR2 are SGDLS and YYNGEE. V dropped 2 bases and J dropped 1 base, with 9 bases sitting between them.

The gene calls are TRBV4-1 and TRBJ1-3; D remains unclear. V lost 0 bases and J 9 bases, leaving 9 bases between the germline ends. CDR1 and CDR2 (germline): MGHRA, YSYEKL. The CDR3 is 13 amino acids. This CDR3 is CASSQEQSSTIYF. The CDR3 DNA follows: TGCGCCAGCAGCCAAGAACAGAGTTCCACCATATATTTT.

The table lists this clone with a few counts. The chain carries TRBV10-3 and TRBJ2-7, with no clear D. The CDR3 runs 14 residues. The germline CDR1 and CDR2 sequences are ENHRY and SYGVKD. V was shortened by 0 bases and J by 0 bases, with 6 bases between the two germline ends. The CDR3: CAISESGSSYEQYF. In nucleotides, the CDR3 is TGTGCCATCAGTGAGTCAGGGTCCTCCTACGAGCAGTACTTC.

V gene TRBV30 combines with J gene TRBJ2-1; no clear D. Trimming left V 0 bases short and J 5 bases short, with 8 bases between. CDR1 is GTSNPN, CDR2 SVGIG, per germline (reference sequence). The CDR3 is 13 residues long. This CDR3 is CAWSVYAHNEQFF. In DNA form, the CDR3 reads TGTGCCTGGAGTGTATACGCTCACAATGAGCAGTTCTTC.

The genes are TRBV4-3 and TRBJ2-5; no reliable D call. This CDR3 contains 15 residues. Germline CDR1 reads LGHNA; CDR2 reads YSLEER. V was pared by 0 bases and J by 4 bases, with 12 bases between. Here the CDR3 reads CASSQDPVRRETQYF. The CDR3 DNA sequence: TGCGCCAGCAGCCAAGATCCGGTACGACGAGAGACCCAGTACTTC.

In the case of this clone: Other DNA sequences in the sample encode the same CDR3. The rearrangement joins TRBV9 to TRBJ2-7, with 7 bases lining up with TRBD2. In germline, CDR1 is SGDLS, CDR2 YYNGEE. J lost 3 bases, V lost 0 bases, and 3 bases had no gene match. This CDR3 has 14 residues. The CDR3 coding sequence is TGTGCCAGCAGCGTAGGGGCGGGAGTCTACGAGCAGTACTTC. As protein: CASSVGAGVYEQYF.

This chain connects TRBV29-1 to TRBJ2-3; maybe TRBD1 (5 bases). Deletions cut 4 bases from V and 0 bases from J, with 20 bases between. Germline assignment: CDR1 SQVTM and CDR2 ANQGSEA. CDR3 length: 17 amino acids. This CDR3 reads CSVARDRLRRSTDTQYF. For the CDR3, the DNA is TGCAGCGTTGCCAGGGATCGCTTGCGAAGGAGCACAGATACGCAGTATTTT.

This clone turned up a few times. V gene TRBV11-3 combines with J gene TRBJ2-2; D is undetermined. The CDR3 runs 12 residues. The germline V gene has CDR1 SGHNT and CDR2 YENEEA. V was clipped by 5 bases and J by 5 bases, with 6 bases between them. In nucleotides, the CDR3 is TGTGCCAGCAGCGGGGTTACCGGGGAGCTGTTTTTT. Its protein is CASSGVTGELFF. The complete variable domain, with remaining parts taken from reference TRBV11-3 and TRBJ2-2, reads EAGVVQSPRYKIIEKKQPVAFWCNPISGHNTLYWYLQNLGQGPELLIRYENEEAVDDSQLPKDRFSAERLKGVDSTLKIQPAELGDSAVYLCASSGVTGELFFGEGSRLTVL.

This clone has just a few counts. The chain combines TRBV28 with TRBJ2-7, with 7 bases matching TRBD1. V dropped 7 bases and J dropped 2; count of bases not matched to a gene: 5. Germline CDR1 reads MDHEN; CDR2 reads SYDVKM. CDR3 length: 13 residues. This CDR3 reads CASNQGEPYEQYF. The DNA of the CDR3 is TGTGCCAGCAACCAGGGGGAACCCTACGAGCAGTACTTC.

The chain employs TRBV5-1 and TRBJ1-3, with D maybe TRBD1 (5 bases). This CDR3 contains 15 residues. V lost 0 bases to trimming and J lost 3 bases, with 10 bases between them. Germline V gives CDR1 SGHRS, CDR2 YFSETQ. As DNA, the CDR3 is TGCGCCAGCAGCTTGGACAGGTATCGTGGAAACACCATATATTTT. It yields the protein CASSLDRYRGNTIYF.

With respect to this clone: Its ends do not fully match the called genes, so a read error is possible. The chain uses TRBV7-7 and TRBJ2-5; D perhaps matches TRBD1 (6 bases). The CDR3 runs to 13 residues. Germline CDR1 SSHAT, CDR2 FNYEAQ (reference sequence). The CDR3 loop is CASSLNRVETQYF. CDR3 coding DNA: TGTGCTAGCAGCTTAAACAGGGTCGAGACCCAGTACTTC.